What follows are 27 T cell receptor beta chains derived from one specimen sequenced in a study of T cells expressing NK-cell markers. TCRdb reanalyzed the 5' RACE reads, giving one entry per CDR3 protein sequence and no DNA. The repertoire shows about 380,000 distinct CDR3 sequences; the top ten hold around 4.9%. The sample was blood T cells: a sorted CD56 or NKG2C T cell subset, CD4+ or CD8+ T cells, or bulk PBMC T cells (not recorded which). These receptors came from a man between 18 and 69 years old in good health.

V is TRBV6-5 and J is TRBJ1-1. CDR3 length: 15 amino acids. Per the germline V gene, CDR1 is MNHEY and CDR2 is SVGAGI. The CDR3 sequence: CASSSNSIPNTEAFF.

This chain connects TRBV5-1 to TRBJ2-6. Germline CDR1 SGHRS, CDR2 YFSETQ. CDR3 length equals 17 residues. CDR3 protein: CASSLGPNEAGANVLTF.

This chain joins TRBV15 and TRBJ1-5; absent DNA, TCRdb's TRBD1 call cannot be checked. Germline CDR1 is LNHNV and CDR2 is YYDKDF (reference sequence). CDR3 size: 15 residues. The CDR3 sequence: CATSRAPLVGQPQHF.

The chain employs TRBV15 and TRBJ2-1; TCRdb's D call of TRBD1 is untestable without DNA. Germline V gene data show CDR1 as LNHNV and CDR2 as YYDKDF (reference sequence). This CDR3 has 11 amino acids. This chain's CDR3 is CATSKTGEQFF.

The chain carries TRBV12-3 or TRBV12-4 and TRBJ1-1; the D call from TCRdb, TRBD1, cannot be confirmed without DNA. This CDR3 region has 15 residues. The CDR3 is CASSPSGLGHTEAFF.

The chain uses TRBV2 and TRBJ2-1; without DNA, the TCRdb call of TRBD1 cannot be checked. Germline CDR1 reads SNHLY; CDR2 reads FYNNEI. The CDR3 sequence is 14 residues long. CDR3 protein: CASSEDRGGNEQFF.

The chain joins TRBV5-6 to TRBJ1-2; the TRBD1 assignment by TCRdb is unverifiable without DNA. Germline CDR1 is SGHDT and CDR2 is YYEEEE. This CDR3 has 15 amino acids. The CDR3 loop reads CASSLYSNRVYGYTF.

This chain joins TRBV6-5 and TRBJ2-7; TCRdb picks TRBD2, but there is no DNA to check that call. The CDR3 loop spans 15 amino acids. CDR1 MNHEY and CDR2 SVGAGI come from the germline V gene. CDR3 in amino acids: CASSYQATGNYEQYF.

This chain links TRBV20-1 with TRBJ2-7; TCRdb returns TRBD1, unconfirmable since there is no DNA. The CDR3 runs 13 residues. Germline values: CDR1 DFQATT, CDR2 SNEGSKA (reference sequence). CDR3 region: CSALGAVSYEQYF.

The chain is built from TRBV7-9 and TRBJ1-2; TCRdb picks TRBD1, but there is no DNA to check that call. This CDR3 contains 13 residues. Germline CDR1 and CDR2: SEHNR and FQNEAQ (reference sequence). The CDR3 here is CASSNRDSRGYTF.

V and J are TRBV19 and TRBJ2-3; TCRdb's D call of TRBD1 is untestable without DNA. The CDR3 runs to 12 residues. Per germline, CDR1 LNHDA and CDR2 SQIVND (reference sequence). The CDR3 here is CASSRTTDTQYF. Using reference TRBV19 and TRBJ2-3 for the parts outside the CDR3, the full variable domain is DGGITQSPKYLFRKEGQNVTLSCEQNLNHDAMYWYRQDPGQGLRLIYYSQIVNDFQKGDIAEGYSVSREKKESFPLTVTSAQKNPTAFYLCASSRTTDTQYFGPGTRLTVL.

The V gene is TRBV4-1, the J gene TRBJ2-1; the TCRdb call, TRBD2, lacks DNA for checking. The CDR3 is 15 residues long. Germline assignment: CDR1 MGHRA and CDR2 YSYEKL. CDR3 region: CASSNGLAGFNEQFF.

The chain has TRBV7-2 and TRBJ1-1; the TCRdb D gene call, TRBD1, has no DNA to confirm it. This CDR3 is 14 amino acids long. Germline CDR1 is SGHTA and CDR2 is FQGNSA. CDR3 protein: CASSASGIHTEAFF.

The chain combines TRBV6-2 or TRBV6-3 with TRBJ2-7. The CDR3 contains 13 residues. The germline V gene has CDR1 MNHEY and CDR2 SVGEGT. CDR3 sequence: CASKRFPNYEQYF.

The chain employs TRBV19 and TRBJ2-5; TCRdb designates TRBD1, a call that cannot be tested without DNA. CDR3 size: 15 residues. Germline V lookup: CDR1 LNHDA, CDR2 SQIVND (reference sequence). CDR3 loop: CASSFRTGGGETQYF.

V gene TRBV6-1 combines with J gene TRBJ2-1; without DNA, the TCRdb call of TRBD1 cannot be checked. CDR1 and CDR2 (germline): MNHNS, SASEGT. The CDR3 runs to 15 residues. CDR3 amino acids: CASSHYRTGKYEQFF.

The chain combines TRBV28 with TRBJ2-7; checking the TCRdb D call of TRBD1 is not possible without DNA. CDR1 and CDR2 (germline): MDHEN, SYDVKM. The CDR3 loop spans 16 amino acids. The CDR3 loop reads CASSLFRQGHQYEQYF. The full variable domain, with the rest looked up from reference TRBV28 and TRBJ2-7, is DVKVTQSSRYLVKRTGEKVFLECVQDMDHENMFWYRQDPGLGLRLIYFSYDVKMKEKGDIPEGYSVSREKKERFSLILESASTNQTSMYLCASSLFRQGHQYEQYFGPGTRLTVT.

The genes are TRBV11-2 and TRBJ2-1; TCRdb's D gene call, TRBD1, goes unchecked for lack of DNA. CDR1 and CDR2 (germline): SGHAT, FQNNGV. The CDR3 loop spans 13 amino acids. The CDR3 protein is CASSLDRGRPQFF.

V and J are TRBV6-6 and TRBJ1-1. Germline V gives CDR1 MNHNY, CDR2 SVGAGI (reference sequence). The length of the CDR3 is 11 residues. The CDR3 reads CASTYFTEAFF.

The chain combines TRBV6-5 with TRBJ1-6; TCRdb gives TRBD1 as the D gene, but with no DNA this cannot be confirmed. The length of the CDR3 is 14 residues. CDR1 is MNHEY and CDR2 is SVGAGI in the germline V gene. The CDR3 protein is CASSYTSGVIPLHF.

V usage is TRBV10-3 and J usage is TRBJ2-7; the D call from TCRdb, TRBD2, cannot be confirmed without DNA. The length of the CDR3 is 12 residues. In germline, CDR1 is ENHRY, CDR2 SYGVKD. CDR3 sequence reads: CAIASRGYEQYF.

The chain couples TRBV20-1 to TRBJ2-1; TCRdb reports TRBD1, a call that lacks DNA to check it against. In germline, CDR1 is DFQATT, CDR2 SNEGSKA (reference sequence). CDR3 length: 17 amino acids. The CDR3 reads CSAGTGTGRKYYNEQFF.

This CDR3 reads CASSLRESNTEAFF. This chain uses TRBV6-5 with TRBJ1-1. Germline V gene data show CDR1 as MNHEY and CDR2 as SVGAGI. There are 14 residues in the CDR3.

This chain joins TRBV6-5 and TRBJ2-1; there is no DNA to check the TCRdb D call of TRBD2. The germline CDR1 and CDR2 sequences are MNHEY and SVGAGI. This CDR3 has 15 amino acids. CDR3 sequence reads: CASSYSRLAFNEQFF.

The chain uses TRBV20-1 and TRBJ2-7; checking the TCRdb D call of TRBD1 is not possible without DNA. The CDR3 runs 14 residues. CDR1 and CDR2 from the germline V gene are DFQATT and SNEGSKA (reference sequence). This chain's CDR3 is CSAESVGQGYEQYF.

The J gene is TRBJ1-1, the V gene TRBV6-1; with no DNA, the TCRdb D assignment of TRBD1 cannot be verified. CDR3 size: 12 residues. Germline loops: CDR1 MNHNS, CDR2 SASEGT. CDR3 in amino acids: CASSERGVEAFF.

The chain employs TRBV7-2 and TRBJ2-5; with no DNA, the TCRdb D assignment of TRBD2 cannot be verified. This CDR3 spans 17 amino acids. Germline assignment: CDR1 SGHTA and CDR2 FQGNSA. The CDR3 spells CASSLNFQRGLRETQYF.